The source of this T cell receptor (beta chain) is a study of cytomegalovirus exposure and HLA in healthy donors. The germline gives CDR1 SGHAT, CDR2 FQNNGV. J gave up 5 bases and V 0 bases, and 8 bases lay outside the gene matches. This CDR3 has 16 amino acids. In its sample, this clone was seen once. Vbeta (60) and Jbeta (13) primers were used in the PCR. Measured with immunoSEQ multiplex PCR; TCRdb has only the in-frame clones, and not every one. The data show 200,000 to 250,000 clones, over 60% seen once. V gene TRBV11-2 combines with J gene TRBJ1-1, with TRBD1 matching 8 bases. Material for sequencing was PBMCs. The sequence was obtained from a man between 18 and 35 years old in good health and CMV-seronegative. DNA of the CDR3: TGTGCCAGCAGCTTAGATTACAGGGGGAAGGTAACTGAAGCTTTCTTT. Translation gives CASSLDYRGKVTEAFF. Full variable domain (missing parts from reference TRBV11-2 and TRBJ1-1): EAGVAQSPRYKIIEKRQSVAFWCNPISGHATLYWYQQILGQGPKLLIQFQNNGVVDDSQLPKDRFSAERLKGVDSTLKIQPAKLEDSAVYLCASSLDYRGKVTEAFFGQGTRLTVV.